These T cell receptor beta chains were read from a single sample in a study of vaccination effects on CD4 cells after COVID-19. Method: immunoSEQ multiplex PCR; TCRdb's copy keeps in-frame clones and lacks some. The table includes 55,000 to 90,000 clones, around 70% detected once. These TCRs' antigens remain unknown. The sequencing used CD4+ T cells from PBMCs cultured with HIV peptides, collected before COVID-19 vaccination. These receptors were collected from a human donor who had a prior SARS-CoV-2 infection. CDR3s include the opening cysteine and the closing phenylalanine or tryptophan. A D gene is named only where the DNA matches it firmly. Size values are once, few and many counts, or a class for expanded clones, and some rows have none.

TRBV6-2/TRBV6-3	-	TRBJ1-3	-	CASSPRGVLGNTIYF	TGTGCCAGCAGTCCGAGGGGTGTGCTTGGAAACACCATATATTTT
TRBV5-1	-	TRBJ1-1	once	CASSLDGHETEAFF	TGCGCCAGCAGCTTGGACGGTCATGAAACTGAAGCTTTCTTT
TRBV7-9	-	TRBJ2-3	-	CASSPAVVALTDTQYF	TGTGCCAGCAGCCCCGCGGTAGTAGCATTAACAGATACGCAGTATTTT
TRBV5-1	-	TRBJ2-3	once	CASSLQPRGSTDTQYF	TGCGCCAGCAGCTTGCAACCCCGGGGAAGCACAGATACGCAGTATTTT
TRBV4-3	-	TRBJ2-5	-	CASSQGARGNQETQYF	TGCGCCAGCAGCCAAGGCGCGCGGGGAAATCAAGAGACCCAGTACTTC
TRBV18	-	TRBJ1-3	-	CASSPLDAGNTIYF	TGTGCCAGCTCTCCTCTGGACGCTGGAAACACCATATATTTT
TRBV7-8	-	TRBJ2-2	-	CASSPGGGLNTGELFF	TGTGCCAGCAGCCCCGGTGGGGGGCTGAACACCGGGGAGCTGTTTTTT
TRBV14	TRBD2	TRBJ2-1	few	CASSHQLAGVGNEQFF	TGTGCCAGCAGCCACCAGCTAGCGGGAGTAGGCAATGAGCAGTTCTTC
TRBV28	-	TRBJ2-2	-	CASSQGSGELFF	TGTGCCAGCAGTCAGGGTTCCGGGGAGCTGTTTTTT
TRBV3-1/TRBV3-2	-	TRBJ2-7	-	CASSHGQLYEQYF	TGTGCCAGCAGCCACGGACAGCTCTACGAGCAGTACTTC
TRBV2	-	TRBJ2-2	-	CASSEGWETGELFF	TGTGCCAGCAGTGAAGGGTGGGAAACCGGGGAGCTGTTTTTT
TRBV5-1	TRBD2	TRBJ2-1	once	CASSLVPAGDSEQFF	TGCGCCAGCAGCTTAGTCCCAGCGGGAGATAGTGAGCAGTTCTTC
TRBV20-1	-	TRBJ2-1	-	CSASRAARANNEQFF	TGCAGTGCTAGTAGGGCCGCTAGAGCCAACAATGAGCAGTTCTTC
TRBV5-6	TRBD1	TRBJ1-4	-	CASSYTGGSNEKLFF	TGTGCCAGCAGCTATACAGGGGGCTCTAATGAAAAACTGTTTTTT
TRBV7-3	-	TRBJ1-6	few	CASSSRGGEDSPLHF	TGTGCCAGCAGCTCCCGGGGGGGTGAGGATTCACCCCTCCACTTT
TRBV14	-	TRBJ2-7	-	CASSYMVRGEQYF	TGTGCCAGCAGTTACATGGTCCGGGGCGAGCAGTACTTC
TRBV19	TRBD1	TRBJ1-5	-	CASNNRGRHQPQHF	TGTGCCAGTAACAACAGGGGCCGGCATCAGCCCCAGCATTTT
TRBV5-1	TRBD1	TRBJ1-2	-	CASSGKQGASIDGYTF	TGCGCCAGCAGCGGAAAACAGGGGGCGAGTATAGATGGCTACACCTTC
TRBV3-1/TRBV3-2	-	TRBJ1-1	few	CPAGQNPEAFF	TGCCCTGCGGGGCAGAACCCTGAAGCTTTCTTT
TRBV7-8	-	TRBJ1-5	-	CASSLFGAPSNQPQHF	TGTGCCAGCAGCTTATTTGGGGCGCCGAGCAATCAGCCCCAGCATTTT
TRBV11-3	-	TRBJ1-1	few	CASRRDRNTEAFF	TGTGCCAGCAGACGCGACAGGAACACTGAAGCTTTCTTT
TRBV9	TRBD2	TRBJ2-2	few	CASSVFGGGANPGELFF	TGTGCCAGCAGCGTATTTGGCGGGGGGGCCAACCCCGGGGAGCTGTTTTTT
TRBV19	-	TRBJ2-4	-	CASSITRGIQYF	TGTGCCAGTAGTATTACCCGGGGCATTCAGTACTTC
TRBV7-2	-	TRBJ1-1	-	CASRRQAQNTEAFF	TGTGCCAGCAGACGACAGGCACAGAACACTGAAGCTTTCTTT
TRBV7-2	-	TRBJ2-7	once	CASSLIGLLYEQYF	TGTGCCAGCAGCTTAATTGGGTTATTGTACGAGCAGTACTTC
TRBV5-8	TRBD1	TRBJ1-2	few	CASSRDRGGYGYTF	TGTGCCAGCAGCAGGGACAGGGGAGGCTATGGCTACACCTTC
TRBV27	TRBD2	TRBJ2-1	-	CASSLRLAGAYNEQFF	TGTGCCAGCAGTTTAAGGCTAGCGGGGGCCTACAATGAGCAGTTCTTC
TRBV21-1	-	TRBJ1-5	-	CASSPDRGGGQPQHF	TGTGCCAGCAGCCCGGACAGGGGAGGGGGACAGCCCCAGCATTTT
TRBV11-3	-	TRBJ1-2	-	CASSEDSHMFYGYTF	TGTGCCAGCAGTGAGGACAGTCATATGTTCTATGGCTACACCTTC
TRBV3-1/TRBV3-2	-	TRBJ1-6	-	CASSQRQTDNSPLHF	TGTGCCAGCAGCCAACGACAGACCGATAATTCACCCCTCCACTTT
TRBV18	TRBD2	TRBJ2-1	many	CASSPLAGVRVNNEQFF	TGTGCCAGCTCACCGCTAGCGGGGGTCAGGGTGAACAATGAGCAGTTCTTC
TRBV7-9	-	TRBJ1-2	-	CASSLDNPPAGGYTF	TGTGCCAGCAGCTTAGACAATCCCCCGGCGGGTGGCTACACCTTC
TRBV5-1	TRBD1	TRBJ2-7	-	CASSKDRPTYEQYF	TGCGCCAGCAGCAAGGACAGGCCGACCTACGAGCAGTACTTC
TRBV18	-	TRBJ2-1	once	CASSPLRYNEQFF	TGTGCCAGCTCACCACTGAGGTATAATGAGCAGTTCTTC
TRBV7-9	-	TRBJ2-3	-	CASSSMGGTDTQYF	TGTGCCAGCAGCTCAATGGGGGGCACAGATACGCAGTATTTT
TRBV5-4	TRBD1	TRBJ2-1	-	CASSSGQGSGSYNEQFF	TGTGCCAGCAGCTCGGGACAGGGATCGGGCTCCTACAATGAGCAGTTCTTC
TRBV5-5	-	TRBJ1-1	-	CASSPGARMNTEAFF	TGTGCCAGCAGCCCTGGGGCGAGGATGAACACTGAAGCTTTCTTT
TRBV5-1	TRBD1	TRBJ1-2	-	CASSLRVGGGHGYTF	TGCGCCAGCAGCTTAAGAGTGGGAGGGGGCCATGGCTACACCTTC
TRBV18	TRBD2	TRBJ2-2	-	CASSASGTNTGELFF	TGTGCCAGCTCCGCTAGCGGGACTAACACCGGGGAGCTGTTTTTT
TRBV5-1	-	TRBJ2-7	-	CASKPGFLLLEQYF	TGCGCCAGCAAACCAGGGTTTTTGCTGTTAGAGCAGTACTTC
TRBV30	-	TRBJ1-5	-	CAWSIGGVNQPQHF	TGTGCCTGGAGTATAGGGGGAGTCAATCAGCCCCAGCATTTT
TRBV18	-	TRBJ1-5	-	CASSTDGEWQPQHF	TGTGCCAGCTCTACCGACGGGGAATGGCAGCCCCAGCATTTT
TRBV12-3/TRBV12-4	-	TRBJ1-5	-	CASSMGQPQHF	TGTGCCAGCTCGATGGGGCAGCCCCAGCATTTT
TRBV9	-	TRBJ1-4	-	CASSVTATNEKLFF	TGTGCCAGCAGCGTGACTGCAACTAATGAAAAACTGTTTTTT
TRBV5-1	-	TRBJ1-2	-	CASSSGDLYGYTF	TGCGCCAGCAGCTCGGGGGACCTCTATGGCTACACCTTC
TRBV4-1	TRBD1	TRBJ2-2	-	CASSQEMGQYTGELFF	TGCGCCAGCAGCCAAGAAATGGGACAGTACACCGGGGAGCTGTTTTTT